A selection of T cell receptor beta chains follows, all from one sample in a study of T-cell memory formation after mild COVID-19. MiXCR, run by TCRdb on the 5' RACE reads, gives a single entry per CDR3 protein. Of around 390,000 distinct CDR3 sequences listed, more than 15% are singletons. Material: PBMCs or a T cell subset sorted from them (not recorded which). The receptors stem from a man in his late teens or twenties who had mild COVID-19 (a few samples of this study predate the infection). Cell type and time point are not known. Both conserved end residues are trimmed from each CDR3. Clone size, where shown, is once, few, many, or a class for clones that have expanded.

TRBV19 NA ASSSRVAGFTEAF
TRBV6-1 NA ASSENAGGAGELF
TRBV7-2 many ASSLGYTQY
TRBV24-1 NA ATSDFTDSLNTEAF
TRBV5-4 NA ASSPWGTNEKLF
TRBV7-2 NA ASSRDRNQPQH
TRBV20-1 NA SARVLAGGALTDTQY
TRBV3-1 many ASRQSDRMNTEAF
TRBV7-2 NA ASSLGLPGDTQY
TRBV6-6 NA ASSGNRGSHSPLH
TRBV7-2 NA ASSPYIHTEAF
TRBV5-1 few ASSFGPGATEAF
TRBV4-3 many ASSQGRDRRRGDTQY
TRBV7-2 NA ASSTPGRYEQY
TRBV4-2 few ASSQDLTTKGQPQH
TRBV5-5 NA ASSSRVGRNNEKLF
TRBV4-3 few ASSPSGTLTYEQY
TRBV7-9 NA ASSLLSNEAF
TRBV12-3/TRBV12-4 few ASRIRGADGYT
TRBV12-3/TRBV12-4 few ASSLDGGPDTQY
TRBV27 few ASRGQGRATNEKLF
TRBV7-3 few ASSLAGAGSGTDTQY
TRBV7-2 NA ASSPGMLGEQF
TRBV11-2 few ASSLEGTGWEPQH
TRBV7-3 NA ASSLTGLLGAF
TRBV5-1 NA ATRDGDPNSPLH
TRBV27 few ASSLSGATTDTQY
TRBV2 NA ASSRPSSPYGYT
TRBV5-1 NA ASSLRQVGETQY
TRBV2 many ASRQDGGGELF
TRBV6-1 few ASSEWDGYT
TRBV4-3 few ASSQVPVGPMNTEAF
TRBV5-1 many ASKTGTGVDEQF
TRBV20-1 few SSRGGAGDTQY
TRBV12-5 once ASGPRGLADNEQF
TRBV20-1 few SARDSLHSNQPQH
TRBV5-6 NA ASSLSYKQGTDQPQH
TRBV18 few ASSPQSGYTDTQY
TRBV3-1 NA ASSRRQGLYGYT
TRBV4-3 NA ASSPSQGAANEKLF
TRBV10-1 NA ASRQGSRGYAGPNTEAF
TRBV7-2 few ASSLFSRTDTQY
TRBV4-3 many ASSQDPQGSYNEQF
TRBV29-1 NA SVEDHSGSGGMTDTQY
TRBV18 NA ASSQGTDNTEAF
TRBV20-1 many SAVEGASTDTQY
TRBV28 few ASSKGGAFRGNEQF
TRBV5-1 NA ASSLEKGGTGIRTEAF
TRBV9 few ASSTWDSSNEKLF
TRBV3-1 NA ASSQLDTQY
TRBV7-6 NA ASSLAEWAGENEQF
TRBV4-3 many ASSRQHMNTEAF
TRBV7-2 NA ASSSPRGRVTDTQY
TRBV7-6 NA ASSLVARGDTGELF
TRBV25-1 NA ASSGRSSGQPQH
TRBV7-2 NA ASSQRQGFNNEQF
TRBV7-9 few ASSLSPANWNTEAF
TRBV12-3/TRBV12-4 NA ASSRTGANTEAF